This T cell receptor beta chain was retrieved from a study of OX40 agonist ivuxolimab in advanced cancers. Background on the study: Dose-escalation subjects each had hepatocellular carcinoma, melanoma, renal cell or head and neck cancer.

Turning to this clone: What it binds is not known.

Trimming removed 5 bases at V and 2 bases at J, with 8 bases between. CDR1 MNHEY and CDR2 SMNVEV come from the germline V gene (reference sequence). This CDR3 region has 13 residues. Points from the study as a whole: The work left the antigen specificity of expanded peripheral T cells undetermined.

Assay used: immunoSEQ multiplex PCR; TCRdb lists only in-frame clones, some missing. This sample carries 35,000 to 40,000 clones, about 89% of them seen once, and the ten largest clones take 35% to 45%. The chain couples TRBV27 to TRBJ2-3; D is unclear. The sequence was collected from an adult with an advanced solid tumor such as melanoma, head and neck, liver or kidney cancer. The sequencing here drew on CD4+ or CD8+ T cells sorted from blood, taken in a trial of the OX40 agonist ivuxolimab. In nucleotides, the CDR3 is TGTGCCAGCAGTCCTCATTACACAGATACGCAGTATTTT. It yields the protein CASSPHYTDTQYF.